One sample yielded the 26 T cell receptor beta chains listed below, sequenced in a study of shared clonotypes between healthy human individuals. Profiled with immunoSEQ multiplex PCR; TCRdb holds only in-frame clones, not every one. Of roughly 1.5 million clones listed, approximately 98% were seen once; the top ten hold 0.4% to 0.45%. The sample consisted of naive CD4+ T cells sorted from blood. Subset given: CD45RA+ positively selected. The receptors were sampled from a man younger than 45 in good health.

The CDR3, as DNA: TGTGCCAGCAGTCCACCCTACGCCGGGGAGCTGTTTTTT. Translated: CASSPPYAGELFF. The rearrangement links TRBV28 to TRBJ2-2; D remains ambiguous. The CDR3 contains 13 residues. With 5 bases removed from V and 6 bases from J, the gap between germline ends came to 10 bases. Germline CDR1 reads MDHEN; CDR2 reads SYDVKM.

This sequence joins TRBV18 and TRBJ1-1; 8 bases match TRBD1. The CDR3 has 16 amino acids. V was clipped by 3 bases and J by 1 base; unmatched bases: 7. Germline V lookup: CDR1 KGHSH, CDR2 LQKENI. DNA of the CDR3: TGTGCCAGCTCACCGCTCTCAGGGGGCGAGAACACTGAAGCTTTCTTT. This codes for CASSPLSGGENTEAFF.

This clone was seen only once. The V gene is TRBV15, the J gene TRBJ1-4; 12 positions agree with TRBD1. CDR1 is LNHNV and CDR2 is YYDKDF in the germline V gene (reference sequence). V was pared by 6 bases and J by 0 bases, with 8 bases of the junction left unmatched. This CDR3 is built from 18 residues. The CDR3 nucleotides are TGTGCCACCAGGAGGGGGACAGGGGGCCGTGCAACTAATGAAAAACTGTTTTTT. Its protein product is CATRRGTGGRATNEKLFF. The whole variable domain, remainder taken from reference TRBV15 and TRBJ1-4, is DAMVIQNPRYQVTQFGKPVTLSCSQTLNHNVMYWYQQKSSQAPKLLFHYYDKDFNNEADTPDNFQSRRPNTSFCFLDIRSPGLGDTAMYLCATRRGTGGRATNEKLFFGSGTQLSVL.

The chain carries TRBV7-2 and TRBJ2-6; D not resolved. Germline V CDR1 and CDR2: SGHTA, FQGNSA. V shed 5 bases and J shed 1 base, with 6 bases lying between them. CDR3 length equals 14 residues. In DNA, the CDR3 is TGTGCCAGCAGCCGCACATCTGGGGCCAACGTCCTGACTTTC. It translates to CASSRTSGANVLTF.

Remarks on this clone: This sample also contains other DNA sequences that code for the same CDR3. The chain links TRBV7-2 to TRBJ2-3; no definite D call. The V end lost 3 bases, the J end lost 6 bases, and 4 bases lay between the germline ends. Per the germline V gene, CDR1 is SGHTA and CDR2 is FQGNSA. This CDR3 is 11 amino acids long. The chain's CDR3 is CASSLDDTQYF. Written as DNA, the CDR3 is TGTGCCAGCAGCTTGGACGATACGCAGTATTTT.

The chain joins TRBV7-8 to TRBJ2-2, with 7 positions matching TRBD2. The junction had 4 bases not matched to a gene; V was cut back by 0 bases and J by 6 bases. CDR1 is SGHVS and CDR2 is FQNEAQ in the germline V gene. The CDR3 is 15 amino acids. The CDR3, as DNA: TGTGCCAGCAGCTTAGCGTTAGCGGGTGCCGGGGAGCTGTTTTTT. Translation: CASSLALAGAGELFF.

The rearrangement uses TRBV11-2 and TRBJ2-1; TRBD1 matches at 7 bases. Germline V gives CDR1 SGHAT, CDR2 FQNNGV. V gave up 0 bases and J gave up 4 bases; unmatched junction bases: 3. CDR3 length: 15 amino acids. CDR3 region: CASSLDPGQYNEQFF. The CDR3 DNA is TGTGCCAGCAGCTTAGACCCGGGACAGTACAATGAGCAGTTCTTC.

The rearrangement uses TRBV18 and TRBJ2-3, with a tentative D call TRBD1 (5 bases). V was shortened by 2 bases and J by 1 base, with 13 bases between the two germline ends. The CDR3 totals 16 residues. Germline V gene data show CDR1 as KGHSH and CDR2 as LQKENI. The CDR3 DNA reads TGTGCCAGCTCACCAGTTCAGGGTGGAGGCACAGATACGCAGTATTTT. Protein product: CASSPVQGGGTDTQYF.

The rearrangement joins TRBV27 to TRBJ2-7; 8 positions match TRBD1. The germline V gene has CDR1 MNHEY and CDR2 SMNVEV (reference sequence). The CDR3 totals 11 residues. Unmatched junction bases numbered 2, after V lost 9 bases and J lost 4 bases. The CDR3: CASGQGYEQYF. The DNA of the CDR3 is TGTGCCAGTGGACAGGGATACGAGCAGTACTTC.

The chain couples TRBV6-5 to TRBJ2-1; TRBD2 agrees at 7 bases. Trimming took 8 bases from V and 13 from J; bases not matched to a gene: 14. Germline V lookup: CDR1 MNHEY, CDR2 SVGAGI. There are 13 residues in the CDR3. In DNA form, the CDR3 reads TGTGCCAGCTCGCTACGGGGACTAAAGATACAGTTCTTC. This sequence encodes CASSLRGLKIQFF.

The rearrangement uses TRBV30 and TRBJ2-3, with D perhaps matching TRBD2 (6 bases). V was trimmed by 3 bases and J by 2 bases, leaving 12 bases between them. This CDR3 is 14 amino acids long. Germline CDR1 reads GTSNPN; CDR2 reads SVGIG (reference sequence). In nucleotides, the CDR3 is TGTGCCTGGAGGTCGACTAGTTCCACAGATACGCAGTATTTT. Protein: CAWRSTSSTDTQYF.

This chain links TRBV4-1 with TRBJ2-1; possible D gene TRBD1, 5 bases. V was shortened by 1 base and J by 9 bases, with 13 bases between the two germline ends. The CDR3 extends over 14 amino acids. Per the germline V gene, CDR1 is MGHRA and CDR2 is YSYEKL. The CDR3 here is CASSQVGRGGEQFF. DNA of the CDR3: TGCGCCAGCAGCCAAGTAGGAAGGGGCGGTGAGCAGTTCTTC.

This clone was observed a single time. V and J are TRBV7-8 and TRBJ2-7; 7 bases line up with TRBD2. With 5 bases clipped from V and 0 bases from J, the junction kept 7 bases outside the gene matches. This CDR3 has 15 residues. CDR1 and CDR2 (germline): SGHVS, FQNEAQ. The CDR3 reads CASSLTSDRSYEQYF. The DNA of the CDR3 is TGTGCCAGCAGCCTAACTAGCGATCGCTCCTACGAGCAGTACTTC.

J is TRBJ2-1 and V is TRBV15; no firm D call. CDR3 length equals 15 residues. Trimming took 4 bases from V and 4 from J, leaving 14 bases between them. Germline lookup yields CDR1 LNHNV and CDR2 YYDKDF (reference sequence). The CDR3, as DNA: TGTGCCACCAGCATCCGTCCAAGCAGTTACAATGAGCAGTTCTTC. The encoded protein is CATSIRPSSYNEQFF.

The chain employs TRBV19 and TRBJ1-1; D gene ambiguous. The germline gives CDR1 LNHDA, CDR2 SQIVND (reference sequence). The CDR3 runs to 13 residues. The V end lost 2 bases, the J end lost 4 bases, and 8 bases lay between the germline ends. CDR3 DNA sequence: TGTGCCAGTAGTATATGGGGAGGCACTGAAGCTTTCTTT. As protein: CASSIWGGTEAFF.

This clone was picked up one time. V gene TRBV27 combines with J gene TRBJ1-2, with D maybe TRBD1 (5 bases). CDR1 and CDR2 (germline): MNHEY, SMNVEV (reference sequence). Trimming left V 5 bases short and J 4 bases short, with 11 bases between. This CDR3 is 13 amino acids long. This CDR3 is CASSTDRRYGYTF. The CDR3, as DNA: TGTGCCAGCAGTACTGACAGACGCTATGGCTACACCTTC.

The gene calls are TRBV5-1 and TRBJ1-4; 7 bases fit TRBD1. After removal of 1 base from V and 12 bases from J, the junction contained 3 bases not matched to a gene. CDR1 is SGHRS, CDR2 YFSETQ, per germline. The CDR3 sequence is 12 residues long. The chain's CDR3 is CASSLTTGELFF. The CDR3 DNA reads as TGCGCCAGCAGCTTGACCACAGGGGAACTGTTTTTT.

The chain uses TRBV27 and TRBJ2-2; the D is unclear. CDR3 size: 13 residues. CDR1 is MNHEY and CDR2 is SMNVEV in the germline V gene (reference sequence). The V end was cut by 6 bases, the J end by 1 base, with 6 bases between. CDR3 in amino acids: CASSRLNTGELFF. The CDR3 DNA is TGTGCCAGCAGCCGGTTGAACACCGGGGAGCTGTTTTTT.

The V gene is TRBV5-4, the J gene TRBJ1-1; D might be TRBD1 (5 bases). Trimming cost V 0 bases and J 4 bases, with 10 bases left between them. The CDR3 length is 14 residues. CDR1 SGHNT and CDR2 YYREEE come from the germline V gene (reference sequence). The DNA for the CDR3 is TGTGCCAGCAGCTTGGGACCTACAGGCACTGAAGCTTTCTTT. It specifies CASSLGPTGTEAFF.

The V call is TRBV20-1, the J call TRBJ1-1, with D perhaps matching TRBD1 (6 bases). This CDR3 region has 11 residues. The germline gives CDR1 DFQATT, CDR2 SNEGSKA (reference sequence). CDR3 bases: TGCAGGAGCAGGGGAGGCACTGAAGCTTTCTTT. Protein product: CRSRGGTEAFF.

The rearrangement uses TRBV6-1 and TRBJ2-3; TRBD2 aligns across 8 bases. This CDR3 has 14 amino acids. The junction had 0 bases not matched to a gene; V was cut back by 4 bases and J by 0 bases. Germline CDR1 reads MNHNS; CDR2 reads SASEGT. In nucleotides, the CDR3 is TGTGCCAGCAGTGCTAGCGGGAGCACAGATACGCAGTATTTT. It specifies CASSASGSTDTQYF.

The chain recombines TRBV9 with TRBJ2-1; 8 positions match TRBD2. Germline CDR1 SGDLS, CDR2 YYNGEE. The CDR3 is made up of 15 amino acids. V trimming: 1 base; J trimming: 7 bases; junction bases outside the gene matches: 7. The DNA of the CDR3 is TGTGCCAGCAGCGTAATGGGTGGCGGGGGGAATGAGCAGTTCTTC. Amino acid sequence: CASSVMGGGGNEQFF.

The V call is TRBV18, the J call TRBJ1-4; 8 nucleotides line up with TRBD1. The CDR3 sequence is 16 residues long. The ends lost 5 bases at V and 6 bases at J; junction bases unmatched: 11. Germline CDR1 reads KGHSH; CDR2 reads LQKENI. CDR3 sequence reads: CASSSDRAGQYEKLFF. CDR3 nucleotides: TGTGCCAGCTCATCGGACAGGGCGGGCCAATATGAAAAACTGTTTTTT.

This clone is a singleton in its sample. Other DNA sequences in this specimen translate into the identical CDR3. The chain joins TRBV28 to TRBJ2-1; weak D call: TRBD2 (5 bases). Trimming removed 3 bases at V and 5 bases at J, with 8 bases between. Germline CDR1 is MDHEN and CDR2 is SYDVKM. The CDR3 loop spans 13 amino acids. The CDR3 sequence: CASSFSGNNEQFF. The DNA of the CDR3 is TGTGCCAGCAGTTTCAGCGGAAACAATGAGCAGTTCTTC.

The J gene is TRBJ2-1, the V gene TRBV5-1, with D perhaps matching TRBD1 (6 bases). Between the trimmed V and J ends, which lost 0 bases and 10 bases, there was a span of 20 bases. CDR3 length equals 16 residues. Germline V gives CDR1 SGHRS, CDR2 YFSETQ. The CDR3 is CASSLATGLLPQEQFF. CDR3 in DNA: TGCGCCAGCAGCTTGGCGACAGGCCTACTCCCCCAGGAGCAGTTCTTC.

The chain carries TRBV19 and TRBJ2-1; D ambiguous. Trimming removed 3 bases from V and 1 base from J, with 7 bases in between. Per the germline V gene, CDR1 is LNHDA and CDR2 is SQIVND (reference sequence). This CDR3 has 14 residues. CDR3 bases: TGTGCCAGTAGTATCAGTCAATCCTACAATGAGCAGTTCTTC. This codes for CASSISQSYNEQFF. The full variable domain, completed using reference TRBV19 and TRBJ2-1, is DGGITQSPKYLFRKEGQNVTLSCEQNLNHDAMYWYRQDPGQGLRLIYYSQIVNDFQKGDIAEGYSVSREKKESFPLTVTSAQKNPTAFYLCASSISQSYNEQFFGPGTRLTVL.